This T cell receptor (beta chain) was identified in a study of type 1 regulatory T cells (dated by TCRdb to the early 2020s). Background on the whole study: An in vitro protocol by which a Tr1-enriched, alloantigen-specific CD4 T cell product named T-allo10 was generated was characterized in the study. Patients with hematological malignancies who were receiving allogeneic hematopoietic stem cell transplantation were the group in which T-allo10 was being clinically evaluated. Overall study outcomes, separate from this receptor: Tr1 cells showed a more restricted TCR repertoire than non-Tr1 cells, which the study interpreted as alloantigen-induced clonal expansion.

On this clonotype: The specificity of this receptor is unknown. Nothing much larger sits one base from this clone, and base qualities are not available.

The sequencer was an Illumina MiSeq. TCRdb's own reprocessing of the public reads used fastp at Q25 and MiXCR and kept productive beta chains. Each CDR3 protein appears once, grouped with its most common genes and DNA. The sample includes more than 50,000 distinct CDR3 sequences, with over 50% observed a single time. The leading ten clones occupy about 2% of the sample. Per the germline V gene, LGHNA is the CDR1 and YNFKEQ is the CDR2. V and J are truncated by 4 bases and 2 bases respectively, leaving an intervening sequence of 11 bases. Including the terminal cysteine and phenylalanine, the CDR3 comprises 14 residues. Only the CDR3 part of the read is kept: 42 bases, read in frame from the first base.

Recombination joined TRBV4-2 with TRBJ1-1; no D segment can be confidently identified. This sequence was found in a human donor in good health. Input material: cultured non-Tr1 T cells, either the whole culture or a sorted T cell fraction (not recorded which). The sample's cell subset or site label is to be understood as: non-Tr1 population from the T-allo10 product. Here the CDR3 is given as CASSPDPLNTEAFF. The bases read TGTGCCAGCAGCCCAGACCCACTAAACACTGAAGCTTTCTTT.